One and the same sample provided the 30 T cell receptor beta chains below, sequenced in a study of molecular identifiers for immune sequencing clone quantification. MiXCR, run by TCRdb on the PCR reads, gives a single entry per CDR3 protein. The repertoire includes 100,000 or so distinct CDR3 sequences, 35% of them detected once, and 9% to 10% sits in the top ten. The material sequenced was naive CD8+ T cells from blood, with Jurkat cell RNA spiked in. This sample's subset: FACS-sorted CD8+CD4-CCR7+CD45RA+ naive T cells. The receptor set was obtained from a human donor in good health. Some libraries in this study had Jurkat cell RNA spiked in.

A few counts support this clonotype. The chain employs TRBV2 and TRBJ2-3; D is unresolved. This CDR3 is 11 amino acids long. Trimming stripped 3 bases from V and 11 bases from J, with 9 bases between. Germline CDR1 is SNHLY and CDR2 is FYNNEI. The CDR3 spells CASSDPVGQYF. The CDR3 DNA reads TGTGCCAGCAGTGATCCGGTGGGGCAGTATTTT.

This clonotype has just a few counts. This sequence joins TRBV12-3 or TRBV12-4 and TRBJ2-3; D ambiguous. Trimming took off 8 bases at V and 2 bases at J, with 14 bases between the two ends. The CDR3 spans 14 residues. The CDR3 DNA reads as TGTGCCAGCGCTCCTATAGGGCCCACAGATACGCAGTATTTT. Protein sequence: CASAPIGPTDTQYF.

There are a few counts of this clonotype. The chain couples TRBV12-3 or TRBV12-4 to TRBJ2-7, with D maybe TRBD2 (7 bases). V lost 3 bases and J 4 bases, leaving 19 bases between the germline ends. The CDR3 is 16 amino acids. CDR3 sequence: CASSFAGAIGQYEQYF. Written as DNA, the CDR3 is TGTGCCAGCAGTTTCGCGGGGGCCATAGGGCAATACGAGCAGTACTTC.

This clonotype has a count of ten or more. This sequence joins TRBV13 and TRBJ1-1; unclear D gene. The CDR3 loop spans 12 amino acids. Germline V lookup: CDR1 PRHDT, CDR2 FYEKMQ (reference sequence). The V end was cut by 4 bases, the J end by 6 bases, with 9 bases between. This CDR3 reads CASSYEYAEAFF. CDR3 nucleotides: TGTGCCAGCAGCTACGAATACGCTGAAGCTTTCTTT.

This clonotype has a count of ten or more. The chain carries TRBV29-1 and TRBJ2-2; 7 bases map to TRBD1. The CDR3 loop spans 12 amino acids. In germline, CDR1 is SQVTM, CDR2 ANQGSEA. V was clipped by 1 base and J by 9 bases; unmatched bases: 2. CDR3 amino acids: CSVEGQGRELFF. The CDR3 DNA reads as TGCAGCGTTGAAGGACAGGGCCGGGAGCTGTTTTTT.

The chain links TRBV9 to TRBJ2-5; TRBD2 matches at 10 bases. CDR1 is SGDLS and CDR2 is YYNGEE in the germline V gene. CDR3 length equals 14 residues. Trimming took 3 bases from V and 1 from J; bases not matched to a gene: 0. This CDR3 is CASSASGSQETQYF. CDR3 DNA: TGTGCCAGCAGCGCTAGCGGGAGCCAAGAGACCCAGTACTTC.

The genes are TRBV28 and TRBJ2-7; D is unclear. This CDR3 comprises 15 residues. Germline lookup yields CDR1 MDHEN and CDR2 SYDVKM. V was cut by 7 bases and J by 1 base, with 17 bases left in between. Here the CDR3 reads CASTSDPINSYEQYF. For the CDR3, the DNA is TGTGCCAGCACCTCGGACCCCATTAATTCCTACGAGCAGTACTTC. The complete variable domain, with remaining parts taken from reference TRBV28 and TRBJ2-7, reads DVKVTQSSRYLVKRTGEKVFLECVQDMDHENMFWYRQDPGLGLRLIYFSYDVKMKEKGDIPEGYSVSREKKERFSLILESASTNQTSMYLCASTSDPINSYEQYFGPGTRLTVT.

In this sample, this clonotype turned up a few times. The chain is built from TRBV2 and TRBJ2-7; 10 bases are a match to TRBD2. The germline V gene has CDR1 SNHLY and CDR2 FYNNEI. There are 16 residues in the CDR3. J gave up 5 bases and V 5 bases, and 12 bases lay outside the gene matches. The CDR3 nucleotides read TGTGCCAGCAGTTCCATCGTAGGAGCGGGAGGGGACGAGCAGTACTTC. Amino acid sequence: CASSSIVGAGGDEQYF.

The V call is TRBV28, the J call TRBJ1-1; D might be TRBD1 (6 bases). Germline CDR1 and CDR2: MDHEN and SYDVKM. CDR3 length: 14 residues. V was shortened by 0 bases and J by 2 bases, with 7 bases between the two germline ends. For the CDR3, the DNA is TGTGCCAGCAGTTTATGGGACAGCAACACTGAAGCTTTCTTT. Residues: CASSLWDSNTEAFF.

Turning to this clonotype: A much larger clone differs from this one at a single base, so this may be a read error. The V gene is TRBV7-9, the J gene TRBJ2-3; D is possibly TRBD1 (5 bases). Germline V gives CDR1 SEHNR, CDR2 FQNEAQ (reference sequence). This CDR3 is built from 14 residues. Trimming pared 5 bases from V and 4 bases from J, leaving 13 bases between. DNA of the CDR3: TGTGCCAGCAGCCCCATGGCAGGGTCAGATACGCAGTATTTT. Translating it yields CASSPMAGSDTQYF.

This clonotype was seen many times. In DNA, the CDR3 is TGCAGTGCTAGAGATCTTGACCCCTTGGCAGATACGCAGTATTTT. It yields the protein CSARDLDPLADTQYF. The V call is TRBV20-1, the J call TRBJ2-3; D gene ambiguous. Germline lookup yields CDR1 DFQATT and CDR2 SNEGSKA (reference sequence). The CDR3 loop spans 15 amino acids. Trimming took off 0 bases at V and 4 bases at J, with 14 bases between the two ends.

Note on this clonotype: A much larger clone differs from this one at a single base, so this may be a read error. The J gene is TRBJ2-4, the V gene TRBV28, with D unresolved. V shed 3 bases and J shed 2 bases, with 11 bases lying between them. CDR3 length: 15 residues. Germline V gene data show CDR1 as MDHEN and CDR2 as SYDVKM. The DNA of the CDR3 is TGTGCCAGCAGTTTGCCCCAGCGTTCCAAAAACATTCAGTACTTC. Its protein product is CASSLPQRSKNIQYF.

This clonotype was detected only a few times. The V and J genes are TRBV5-5 and TRBJ2-2; D is ambiguous. CDR3 size: 14 residues. The V and J ends lost 4 bases and 5 bases respectively, with 12 bases between them. From germline, CDR1 is SGHKS and CDR2 YYEKEE (reference sequence). CDR3 region: CASSPEGFTGELFF. The CDR3 DNA reads as TGTGCCAGCAGCCCGGAAGGATTTACCGGGGAGCTGTTTTTT.

This chain's CDR3 is CASSPPSGGAADTQYF. The CDR3 DNA sequence: TGTGCCAGCAGTCCTCCGAGCGGGGGGGCAGCAGATACGCAGTATTTT. V is TRBV28 and J is TRBJ2-3; 10 nucleotides line up with TRBD2. Germline V gene data show CDR1 as MDHEN and CDR2 as SYDVKM. Trimming cost V 5 bases and J 4 bases; bases outside gene matches: 9. The CDR3 extends over 16 amino acids.

Remarks on this clonotype: Possible read error: a much larger clone is one base away. The chain has TRBV6-6 and TRBJ2-3; D is uncertain. V gave up 2 bases and J gave up 4 bases, with 7 bases separating them. The CDR3 length is 13 residues. Germline assignment: CDR1 MNHNY and CDR2 SVGAGI (reference sequence). In DNA form, the CDR3 reads TGTGCCAGCAGTTACATCTCCGCAGATACGCAGTATTTT. As protein: CASSYISADTQYF.

The chain couples TRBV5-1 to TRBJ2-1; TRBD1 is a possible D gene (6 bases). Germline values: CDR1 SGHRS, CDR2 YFSETQ. This CDR3 spans 15 amino acids. Trimming left V 4 bases short and J 4 bases short, with 15 bases between. The CDR3 protein is CASSPHRELYNEQFF. The CDR3 DNA reads as TGCGCCAGCAGCCCACACAGGGAACTTTACAATGAGCAGTTCTTC. Full variable domain (missing parts from reference TRBV5-1 and TRBJ2-1): KAGVTQTPRYLIKTRGQQVTLSCSPISGHRSVSWYQQTPGQGLQFLFEYFSETQRNKGNFPGRFSGRQFSNSRSEMNVSTLELGDSALYLCASSPHRELYNEQFFGPGTRLTVL.

The V gene is TRBV6-2 or TRBV6-3, the J gene TRBJ2-1; 7 bases fit TRBD2. The CDR3 is 12 amino acids. Germline loops: CDR1 MNHEY, CDR2 SVGEGT. V shed 5 bases, J shed 8 bases, and the junction held 3 bases outside the gene matches. The DNA of the CDR3 is TGTGCCAGCAGTAGACTAGCCCATGAGCAGTTCTTC. Its translation is CASSRLAHEQFF.

With regard to this clonotype: This may stem from a read error, because a much larger clone lies one nucleotide away. The conserved final phenylalanine or tryptophan is absent from the CDR3, which likely points to a read error. The chain uses TRBV5-1 and TRBJ1-5; maybe TRBD1 (6 bases). Deletions cut 0 bases from V and 2 bases from J, with 9 bases between. The length of the CDR3 is 15 residues. Germline V gene lookup returns CDR1 SGHRS and CDR2 YFSETQ. The CDR3 protein is CASSLAPGGNQPQHI. The CDR3 DNA follows: TGCGCCAGCAGCTTGGCCCCAGGGGGCAATCAGCCCCAGCATATT.

V gene TRBV7-9 combines with J gene TRBJ2-7, with unresolved D. The CDR3 runs to 13 residues. V lost 3 bases to trimming and J lost 2 bases, with 8 bases between them. Germline V CDR1 and CDR2: SEHNR, FQNEAQ (reference sequence). The CDR3 nucleotides are TGTGCCAGCAGCTTGCCAGGCCCCTACGAGCAGTACTTC. Translation gives CASSLPGPYEQYF.

To note about this clonotype: One base away lies a much larger clone, so this may be a sequencing read error. Here the CDR3 reads CASSYGATEFDPGANVLTF. Here the CDR3 DNA reads TGTGCCAGCAGCTACGGGGCTACAGAGTTCGACCCTGGGGCCAACGTCCTGACTTTC. The chain employs TRBV7-9 and TRBJ2-6; D tentatively fits TRBD1 or TRBD2 (5 bases each). The length of the CDR3 is 19 residues. Germline V gene lookup returns CDR1 SEHNR and CDR2 FQNEAQ (reference sequence). V was pared by 4 bases and J by 2 bases, with 21 bases between.

This clonotype was detected once. The junction does not match germline at one end; this may be a read error. V is TRBV10-3 and J is TRBJ1-1; D possibly corresponds to TRBD1 (5 bases). Germline V lookup: CDR1 ENHRY, CDR2 SYGVKD. The CDR3 covers 16 residues. CDR3 nucleotide sequence: TGTGCCATCAGTGAGATCGGGGCTGGGATGAACACTGCAGCTTTCTTT. It yields the protein CAISEIGAGMNTAAFF.

The sample holds many counts of this clonotype. The rearrangement links TRBV28 to TRBJ2-3; TRBD2 agrees at 10 bases. CDR1 MDHEN and CDR2 SYDVKM come from the germline V gene. The CDR3 sequence is 15 residues long. The V and J ends lost 10 bases and 2 bases, in that order; junction bases with no gene match: 9. DNA of the CDR3: TGTGCCACCACCCCTAGCGGGAGTTTCACAGATACGCAGTATTTT. This sequence encodes CATTPSGSFTDTQYF.

V usage is TRBV7-9 and J usage is TRBJ1-1; D ambiguous. From germline, CDR1 is SEHNR and CDR2 FQNEAQ (reference sequence). V lost 2 bases, J lost 6 bases, and 13 bases lay in between. The CDR3 runs 14 residues. The DNA for the CDR3 is TGTGCCAGCAGCTTACAGGTGACGGGCTCTGAAGCTTTCTTT. The encoded protein is CASSLQVTGSEAFF.

This clonotype has ten or more counts. The chain couples TRBV4-3 to TRBJ1-2, with 7 positions matching TRBD1. The trim removed 2 bases at V and 2 bases at J, leaving 8 bases unmatched. CDR3 length: 16 amino acids. From germline, CDR1 is LGHNA and CDR2 YSLEER. CDR3 coding DNA: TGCGCCAGCAGCCAAAGCGAGACAGGGCTAAACTATGGCTACACCTTC. This sequence encodes CASSQSETGLNYGYTF.

The chain recombines TRBV27 with TRBJ1-2, with D possibly matching TRBD1 (5 bases). Germline CDR1 is MNHEY and CDR2 is SMNVEV (reference sequence). The CDR3 has 13 amino acids. Between the trimmed V and J ends, which lost 6 bases and 3 bases, there was a span of 11 bases. CDR3 in DNA: TGTGCCAGCAGCCTCTCGGGGCACTATGGCTACACCTTC. Translating gives CASSLSGHYGYTF.

Ten or more counts support this clonotype. V is TRBV19 and J is TRBJ2-3, with 8 positions matching TRBD2. Looked up from germline, CDR1 is LNHDA and CDR2 is SQIVND (reference sequence). J gave up 0 bases and V 6 bases, and 2 bases lay outside the gene matches. This CDR3 comprises 14 residues. The DNA of the CDR3 is TGTGCCAGTAGAAGCGGGGGTAGCACAGATACGCAGTATTTT. It specifies CASRSGGSTDTQYF. Full variable domain (outside the CDR3, taken from reference TRBV19 and TRBJ2-3): DGGITQSPKYLFRKEGQNVTLSCEQNLNHDAMYWYRQDPGQGLRLIYYSQIVNDFQKGDIAEGYSVSREKKESFPLTVTSAQKNPTAFYLCASRSGGSTDTQYFGPGTRLTVL.

The chain carries TRBV7-9 and TRBJ2-3; 11 nucleotides line up with TRBD2. The CDR3 extends over 15 amino acids. CDR1 is SEHNR, CDR2 FQNEAQ, per germline (reference sequence). Losses at the gene ends were 8 bases for V and 9 bases for J; bases not matched to a gene: 13. As DNA, the CDR3 is TGTGCCAGCTGCCCAGTAGCGGGAGGGCCCCCCACGCAGTATTTT. Its protein product is CASCPVAGGPPTQYF.

Many counts were recorded for this clonotype. The CDR3 spells CASSPGRSSYEQYF. The DNA for the CDR3 is TGTGCCAGCAGCCCGGGAAGGTCCTCCTACGAGCAGTACTTC. This chain links TRBV7-8 with TRBJ2-7; tentative D call: TRBD2 (5 bases). Trimming stripped 5 bases from V and 0 bases from J, with 11 bases between. Looked up from germline, CDR1 is SGHVS and CDR2 is FQNEAQ. This CDR3 is 14 amino acids long.

The chain is built from TRBV7-6 and TRBJ2-2, with D unresolved. Trimming shortened V by 3 bases and J by 4 bases, and 18 bases separated the two germline ends. The CDR3 length is 17 residues. Germline V gene lookup returns CDR1 SGHVS and CDR2 FNYEAQ. CDR3 sequence (DNA): TGTGCCAGCAGCTTTAGAAGTGGCGGTCCCGCCACCGGGGAGCTGTTTTTT. Translated: CASSFRSGGPATGELFF.

As to this clonotype: One end of the junction does not line up with germline, which may come from a read error. V gene TRBV5-3 combines with J gene TRBJ1-1; D call uncertain. TRBV5-3 is an open reading frame, and its role is uncertain. CDR3 size: 13 residues. CDR3 region: CASSLRRDTEAFF. In nucleotides, the CDR3 is TGTGCCAGCAGCTTGAGGCGGGACACTGAAGCTTTCTTT.